This TCR beta chain was identified during a study of regulatory T cells in long-lasting Graves disease. This clonotype has at least ten counts. This CDR3 has 14 residues. Germline CDR1 reads SGHTA; CDR2 reads FQGNSA. Between the trimmed V and J ends, which lost 9 bases and 1 base, there was a span of 15 bases. Time point: newly diagnosed GD, antithyroid drugs for less than 3 months. Preparation of the TCR library used RNA extracted from PBMCs. HTBI primers from iRepertoire and Arm-PCR of CDR3 regions yielded the TCR beta libraries. TCRdb independently ran MiXCR on the multiplex PCR reads; one entry per CDR3 protein. The repertoire holds around 500,000 distinct CDR3 sequences, with 9.5% to 15% as singletons. The same data also contributed to another study, on T cells in Graves' hyperthyroidism and ophthalmopathy.

J is TRBJ1-1 and V is TRBV7-2; no reliable D call. The receptor was isolated from a woman in her twenties or thirties with Graves disease. This specimen consisted of peripheral blood mononuclear cells (PBMCs), obtained at new diagnosis, from a patient treated with antithyroid drugs. The chain's CDR3 is CASSPTAQNTEAFF. As DNA, the CDR3 is TGTGCCAGTTCCCCGACGGCACAGAACACTGAAGCTTTCTTT.